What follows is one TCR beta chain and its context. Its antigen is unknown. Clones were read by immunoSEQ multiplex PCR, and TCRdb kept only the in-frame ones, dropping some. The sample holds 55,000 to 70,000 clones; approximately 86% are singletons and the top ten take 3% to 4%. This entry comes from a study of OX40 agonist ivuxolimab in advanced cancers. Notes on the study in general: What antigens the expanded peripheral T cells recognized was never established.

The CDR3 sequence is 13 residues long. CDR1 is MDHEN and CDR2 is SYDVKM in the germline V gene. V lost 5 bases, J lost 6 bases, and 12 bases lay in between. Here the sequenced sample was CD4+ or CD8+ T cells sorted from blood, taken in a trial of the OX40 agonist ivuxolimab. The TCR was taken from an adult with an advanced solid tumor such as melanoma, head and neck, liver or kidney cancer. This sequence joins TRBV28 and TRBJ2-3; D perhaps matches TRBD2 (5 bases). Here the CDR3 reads CASSPPGSDTQYF. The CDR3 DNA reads TGTGCCAGCAGTCCTCCGGGGTCGGATACGCAGTATTTT.